This T cell receptor (beta chain) was recovered during a study of CD8+CD57+ T cells in acquired aplastic anemia. At least ten counts were recorded for this clonotype. CDR1 and CDR2 (germline): SEHNR, FQNEAQ (reference sequence). V shed 5 bases and J shed 4 bases, with 15 bases lying between them. This CDR3 contains 15 residues. Profiles of TCR beta VDJ and CDR3 were generated from a genomic DNA template. TCRdb reanalysed the reads using MiXCR and keeps one entry per CDR3 protein. The sample has 150,000 to 200,000 distinct CDR3 sequences, less than 50% seen once. Whoever was chosen for sequencing had shown CD8+CD57+ cell expansion by flow cytometry.

The chain couples TRBV7-9 to TRBJ2-1; D remains ambiguous. The receptor was derived from a human donor with aplastic anemia. The material sequenced was sorted CD4+, CD8+, or CD8+CD57+ T cells (not recorded which) from PBMCs. The CDR3 protein is CASSRPGDFYNEQFF. The CDR3 region has the DNA TGTGCCAGCAGCCGACCGGGTGACTTTTACAATGAGCAGTTCTTC.